The sample holds one count of the clone carrying this T cell receptor (beta chain). About 0.5 to 1 ug RNA was reverse transcribed with random hexamers. In TCRdb, the immunoSEQ multiplex PCR reads were re-called with MiXCR into one record per CDR3 protein. This table has roughly 190,000 distinct CDR3 sequences, roughly 94% appearing once. This entry comes from a study of CD8 T cells in Susac syndrome. This CDR3 spans 14 amino acids. Trimming at V came to 10 bases and at J to 0 bases, leaving 8 bases not matched to a gene. CDR1 and CDR2 from the germline V gene are MNHEY and SVGEGT. This clonotype was sampled from a human donor in good health. The chain has TRBV6-2 or TRBV6-3 and TRBJ2-7, with 8 bases matching TRBD2. The material sequenced was CD4+ T cells from PBMCs. DNA of the CDR3: TGTGCCACCAACTCAGCGGGAGTCTCCTACGAGCAGTACTTC. It codes for CATNSAGVSYEQYF.